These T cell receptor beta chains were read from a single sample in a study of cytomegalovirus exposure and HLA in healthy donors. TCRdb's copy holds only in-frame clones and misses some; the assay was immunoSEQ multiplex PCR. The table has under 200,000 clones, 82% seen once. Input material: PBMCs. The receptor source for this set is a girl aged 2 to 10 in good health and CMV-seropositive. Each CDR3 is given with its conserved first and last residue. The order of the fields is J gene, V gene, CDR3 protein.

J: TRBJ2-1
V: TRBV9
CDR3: CASSVDSGSYNEQFF

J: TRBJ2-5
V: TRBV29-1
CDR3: CSVAAGAETQYF

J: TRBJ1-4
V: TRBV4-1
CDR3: CASSQRLPGFQEKLFF

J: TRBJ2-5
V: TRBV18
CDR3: CASSPGLAGLETQYF

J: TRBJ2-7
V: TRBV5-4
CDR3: CASSLTSGRVYEQYF

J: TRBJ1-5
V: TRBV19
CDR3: CASSIRLGQGTNQPQHF

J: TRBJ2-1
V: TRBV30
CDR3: CAWMGTAYNEQFF

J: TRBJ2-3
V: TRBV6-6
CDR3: CASSSWLNRRTDTQYF

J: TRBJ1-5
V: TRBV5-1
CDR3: CASSLGPGGPSQHF

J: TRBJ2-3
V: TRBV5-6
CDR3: CASSWAGRRTDTQYF

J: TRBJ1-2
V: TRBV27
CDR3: CATFSTDFYGYTF

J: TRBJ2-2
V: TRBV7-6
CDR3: CASSLVSGRASGELFF

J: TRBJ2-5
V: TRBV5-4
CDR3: CASSAAYRGGGTQYF

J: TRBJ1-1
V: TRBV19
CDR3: CASSISRGNTEAFF

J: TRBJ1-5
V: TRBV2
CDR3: CASSSGQVYSNQPQHF

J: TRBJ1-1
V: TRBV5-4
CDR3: CASSLGNINTEAFF

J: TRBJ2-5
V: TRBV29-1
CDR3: CSEGQGGETQYF

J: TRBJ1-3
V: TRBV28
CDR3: CASMERGAGNTIYF

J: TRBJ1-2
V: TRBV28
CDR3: CASSLDGGPGYGYTF

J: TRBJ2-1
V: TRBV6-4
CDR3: CASSDGLAGNNEQFF

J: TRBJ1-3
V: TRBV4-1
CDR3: CASSQVREGQGFGNTIYF

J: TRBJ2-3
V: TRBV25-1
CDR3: CASSVIRFSSTDTQYF

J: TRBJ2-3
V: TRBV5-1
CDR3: CASSLGLATDTQYF

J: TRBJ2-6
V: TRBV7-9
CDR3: CASSSPAGANVLTF

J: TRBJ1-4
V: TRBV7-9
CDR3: CASSRRAGALNEKLFF

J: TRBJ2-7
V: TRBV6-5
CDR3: CASSSGLAHSYEQYF

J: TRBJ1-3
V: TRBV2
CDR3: CASTHSEGNTIYF

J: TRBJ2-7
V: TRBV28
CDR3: CASSYLLQENNHEQYF

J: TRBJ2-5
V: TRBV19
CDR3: CASQSGQQETQYF

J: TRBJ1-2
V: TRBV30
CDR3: CAWSIQGDGYTF

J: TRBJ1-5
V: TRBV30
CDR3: CAWSVESGNQPQHF

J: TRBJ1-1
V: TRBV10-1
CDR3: CASSESQGVGTEAFF

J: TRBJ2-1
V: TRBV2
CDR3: CASTQATGRGGEQFF

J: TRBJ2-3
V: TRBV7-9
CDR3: CASSLGVEGLDGDTQYF

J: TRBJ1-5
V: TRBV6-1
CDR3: CASRNTGVQPQHF

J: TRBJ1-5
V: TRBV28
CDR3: CASSRDRGASNQPQHF

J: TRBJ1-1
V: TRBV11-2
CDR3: CASSLDLNRGPEAFF

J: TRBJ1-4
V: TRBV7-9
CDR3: CASSFTTGLSEKLFF

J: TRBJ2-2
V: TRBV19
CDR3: CASSRITSGTGELFF

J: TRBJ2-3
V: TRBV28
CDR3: CASSLGRRQDTQYF

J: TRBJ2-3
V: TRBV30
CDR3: CAWSDGLAGGDTQYF

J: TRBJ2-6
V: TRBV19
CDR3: CASSLAGSGANVLTF

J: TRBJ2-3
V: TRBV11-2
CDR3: CASSLEVGDTQYF

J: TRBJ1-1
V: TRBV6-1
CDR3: CASSPSGTRAEAFF

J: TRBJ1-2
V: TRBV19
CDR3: CASSLRDSPVRGYGYTF

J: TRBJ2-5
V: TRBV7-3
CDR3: CASSLILEETQYF

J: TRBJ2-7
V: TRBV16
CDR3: CASGQGTPYEQYF

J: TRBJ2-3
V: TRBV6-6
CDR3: CASRGLARTPDTQYF

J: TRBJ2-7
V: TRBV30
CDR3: CAWSVSHEQYF

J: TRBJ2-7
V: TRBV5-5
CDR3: CASSGDSGALGEQYF

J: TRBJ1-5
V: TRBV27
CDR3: CASSWGGGQPQHF

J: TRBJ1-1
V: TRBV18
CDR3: CASSPRGGRATEAFF